A selection of T cell receptor beta chains follows, all from one sample in a study of graft-versus-host responses after intestinal transplantation. Measured with immunoSEQ multiplex PCR; TCRdb has only the in-frame clones, and not every one. The sample lists roughly 100,000 clones, 90% to 95% occurring once. Antigen specificity for these receptors is unknown. The source was unstimulated CD4+ T cells sorted from spleen or lymph node cells, collected before transplant. These TCRs come from a human donor who was the organ donor for an intestinal transplant. The CDR3 runs from the conserved cysteine through the conserved F or W. The D gene is left open where the match is weak. Part of the rows lack a size; the others show once, few, many or a class for expanded clones.

- | TRBJ2-7 | TRBV30 | - | TGTGCCTGGAGTCGCCCCCCGGGGGGCTTCCTCGTAACCTACGAGCAGTACTTC | CAWSRPPGGFLVTYEQYF
- | TRBJ2-5 | TRBV6-1 | - | TGTGCCAGCAGTGAAGGGACAGCCCCTGGGACCCAGTACTTC | CASSEGTAPGTQYF
- | TRBJ2-3 | TRBV5-1 | TRBD2 | TGCGCCAGCAGCTTGGAATCGGGGGGAGATACGCAGTATTTT | CASSLESGGDTQYF
- | TRBJ2-7 | TRBV7-2 | TRBD2 | TGTGCCAGCCACCAGCGGGGCTCCTACGAGCAGTACTTC | CASHQRGSYEQYF
- | TRBJ1-1 | TRBV4-1 | TRBD1 | TGCGCCAGCAGCCAAGTCGGGGACAGGAACACTGAAGCTTTCTTT | CASSQVGDRNTEAFF
- | TRBJ1-2 | TRBV7-9 | - | TGTGCCAGCAGCCCAGGGGTCTATGGCTACACCTTC | CASSPGVYGYTF
- | TRBJ2-1 | TRBV6-6 | - | TGTGGGGCTGGTAATGAGCAGTTCTTC | CGAGNEQFF
- | TRBJ1-5 | TRBV5-3 | TRBD1 | TGTGCCAGAAGCGAGGATTGCCGGGACAGGGTTGGCCAGCCCCAGCATTTT | CARSEDCRDRVGQPQHF
- | TRBJ2-1 | TRBV11-2 | TRBD2 | TGTGCCAGCAGCCCGACCCGGACTAGCGGGGTATTTTCCTACAATGAGCAGTTCTTC | CASSPTRTSGVFSYNEQFF
- | TRBJ1-4 | TRBV30 | TRBD1 | TGTGCCTCGGCCTACAGGGGGGGCATTGAAAAACTGTTTTTT | CASAYRGGIEKLFF
- | TRBJ2-2 | TRBV7-3 | - | TGTGCCAGCAGCTATAGGGGCACCGGGGAGCTGTTTTTT | CASSYRGTGELFF
- | TRBJ2-7 | TRBV7-2 | - | TGTGCCAGCAGCTTAAGGAGGGACGGGTCCTACGAGCAGTACTTC | CASSLRRDGSYEQYF
- | TRBJ2-1 | TRBV29-1 | TRBD2 | TGCAGCGTACCCGGACTAGTCCTCTACAATGAGCAGTTCTTC | CSVPGLVLYNEQFF
- | TRBJ2-1 | TRBV11-2 | - | TGTGCCAGCAGCTCCCCCACCAGCTCCTACAATGAGCAGTTCTTC | CASSSPTSSYNEQFF
- | TRBJ2-1 | TRBV11-2 | - | TGTGCCAGCAGCTCCAAGACGGGTTGGAATGAGCAGTTCTTC | CASSSKTGWNEQFF
- | TRBJ2-5 | TRBV7-8 | TRBD2 | TGTGCCAGCAGCTTTAGTTTGGGGGGGGAGACCCAGTACTTC | CASSFSLGGETQYF
- | TRBJ2-7 | TRBV6-1 | TRBD1 | TGTGCCAGCACGGGACAGGGACCCTACGAGCAGTACTTC | CASTGQGPYEQYF
- | TRBJ2-5 | TRBV28 | TRBD2 | TGTGCCAGCAGTTCAGTCGGGGGGGCGGGAGAGACCCAGTACTTC | CASSSVGGAGETQYF
- | TRBJ2-1 | TRBV5-1 | TRBD2 | TGCGCCAGCAGCCCACCGGGACTAACGGCGAATGAGCAGTTCTTC | CASSPPGLTANEQFF
- | TRBJ2-7 | TRBV19 | - | TGTGCCAGTAGTGGGGCCCCCACCTACGAGCAGTACTTC | CASSGAPTYEQYF
once | TRBJ2-2 | TRBV11-3 | - | TGTGCCAGCAGCCCCCGGGGGGCAGTCGGCACCGGGGAGCTGTTTTTT | CASSPRGAVGTGELFF
- | TRBJ1-3 | TRBV16 | TRBD1 | TGTGCCAGCAGCCAGGACAGGGGCGGAAACACCATATATTTT | CASSQDRGGNTIYF
- | TRBJ2-7 | TRBV7-2 | TRBD1 | TGTGCCAGCAGCTCCCGGGACAGGGCTCCCTACGAGCAGTACTTC | CASSSRDRAPYEQYF
- | TRBJ1-5 | TRBV4-1 | - | TGCGCCAGCAGCCAAGTAACAGTCGGTCCCCAGCATTTT | CASSQVTVGPQHF
- | TRBJ1-1 | TRBV6-6 | - | TGTGCCAGCAGTTACGCGGGGGGGAGCAACACTGAAGCTTTCTTT | CASSYAGGSNTEAFF
- | TRBJ1-5 | TRBV9 | TRBD1 | TGTGCCAGCAGCAAGGGACAGGGTGGTCAGCCCCAGCATTTT | CASSKGQGGQPQHF
once | TRBJ2-1 | TRBV7-8 | - | TGTGCCAGCAGCTTAGGCCGAAAAAGGGGATACAATGAGCAGTTCTTC | CASSLGRKRGYNEQFF
- | TRBJ1-5 | TRBV4-3 | - | TGCGCCAGCAGCCAACCTCGTTGGGGGGAATGGGGCAATCAGCCCCAGCATTTT | CASSQPRWGEWGNQPQHF
- | TRBJ1-2 | TRBV19 | TRBD1 | TGTGCCAGTGACGTAGGGGGGACAGCCAACTATGGCTACACCTTC | CASDVGGTANYGYTF
- | TRBJ1-6 | TRBV6-1 | - | TGTGCCAGCAGTGGTTCGGGACTGACCAATTCACCCCTCCACTTT | CASSGSGLTNSPLHF
- | TRBJ2-5 | TRBV7-8 | - | TGTGCCAGCGACCGCAGGGGTAGAGAGACCCAGTACTTC | CASDRRGRETQYF
few | TRBJ2-3 | TRBV7-9 | - | TGTGCCAGCAGCCCAGGGGGGTCCTTTCCTATCGATACGCAGTATTTT | CASSPGGSFPIDTQYF
once | TRBJ1-2 | TRBV19 | - | TGTGCCAGTAGTATAGGGGACATGCGAAATGGCTACACCTTC | CASSIGDMRNGYTF
- | TRBJ1-2 | TRBV5-8 | TRBD1 | TGTGCCAGCAGACCAGCAGGGGGCTATGGCTACACCTTC | CASRPAGGYGYTF
- | TRBJ1-1 | TRBV7-2 | - | TGTGCCAGCAGCCCCTCAGTGTCAGGCTACATGAACACTGAAGCTTTCTTT | CASSPSVSGYMNTEAFF
once | TRBJ1-6 | TRBV11-2 | - | TGTGCCAGCAGCTTAAACCCGGATTCACCCCTCCACTTT | CASSLNPDSPLHF
- | TRBJ2-1 | TRBV10-3 | TRBD2 | TGTGCCATCAGTGTCGGTAGCGGGGCTGTTCCTGAGCAGTTCTTC | CAISVGSGAVPEQFF
- | TRBJ1-4 | TRBV19 | - | TGTGCCAGCCGAACAAGAGGAAAACTGTTTTTT | CASRTRGKLFF
- | TRBJ1-1 | TRBV9 | TRBD1 | TGTGCCAGCAGCGGACAGGGGAGTATCACTGAAGCTTTCTTT | CASSGQGSITEAFF
- | TRBJ2-3 | TRBV6-5 | - | TGTGCCAGCAGTTACGTCAGTAGCACAGATACGCAGTATTTT | CASSYVSSTDTQYF
- | TRBJ2-3 | TRBV7-9 | TRBD1 | TGTGCCAGCAGCTTAGCGCGAGGGGGCTGGGGCACAGATACGCAGTATTTT | CASSLARGGWGTDTQYF
- | TRBJ2-2 | TRBV4-3 | TRBD1 | TGCGCCAGCAGCCAAGAGTACAGGGGGCGATTATCCACCGGGGAGCTGTTTTTT | CASSQEYRGRLSTGELFF
- | TRBJ2-7 | TRBV6-1 | TRBD1 | TGTGCCAGCAGGATGATGGGACAGGTTGATGGAGAGCAGTACTTC | CASRMMGQVDGEQYF
- | TRBJ2-7 | TRBV2 | - | TGTGCCAGCAGTTGGGCCTCCTACGAGCAGTACTTC | CASSWASYEQYF
once | TRBJ1-1 | TRBV5-1 | TRBD1 | TGCGCCAGCAGCCCGTGGGACAGTTTGAACACTGAAGCTTTCTTT | CASSPWDSLNTEAFF